This TCR beta chain came from a study of T cells after yellow fever vaccination. Study-level information: Researchers used SMART-Seq v4 Ultra Low Input to prepare fractions that had low cell numbers.

This clonotype was observed at least ten times. Germline V lookup: CDR1 SEHNR, CDR2 FQNEAQ (reference sequence). The V end was cut by 4 bases, the J end by 0 bases, with 15 bases between. The CDR3 loop spans 16 amino acids. TCRdb ran MiXCR on the 5' RACE reads and lists one entry per CDR3 protein. This sample has approximately 70,000 distinct CDR3 sequences, with around 7% found just once. V gene TRBV7-9 combines with J gene TRBJ2-5, with D possibly being TRBD2 (7 bases). This specimen consisted of CD8+ T cells sorted from PBMCs, obtained around 10 days after the first yellow fever vaccination. The origin of this receptor is a young man who received the YFV17D yellow fever vaccine. CDR3 in DNA: TGTGCCAGCAGCTCAACAGGGAGGGGGTACCAAGAGACCCAGTACTTC. Its protein is CASSSTGRGYQETQYF.